This T cell receptor beta chain was recovered during a study of PD-L1 blockade in urothelial cancer (dated by TCRdb to 2015 to 2018). Background for the entire study: Every patient began therapy in about 2014 and was given atezolizumab 1,200 mg intravenously every 3 weeks. An ECOG performance status of 0 or 1 was recorded for the patients, and 0 to 3 prior chemotherapy regimens had been received by the patients. Whole exome sequencing and RNA sequencing of pretreatment tumors were performed alongside TCR sequencing in the same patients. Blood samples were analyzed 3 weeks after the start of treatment (second dose) and 6 weeks after the start of treatment. About nine tenths of the roughly 29 patients were males with bladder-origin urothelial cancer, and about 65% of the roughly 30 reported a prior smoking history. Progression-free survival longer than 6 months counted as durable clinical benefit, and TCR features were additionally tested against both progression-free and overall survival. Durable clinical benefit was achieved by nine patients and was not achieved by 20 patients. The study was an exploratory multi-omic analysis of somatic, immune and clinical correlates of response to PD-L1 blockade with atezolizumab in urothelial cancer. Blood samples yielded a median of around 150,000 T cells and around 83,000 unique TCRs, with median clonality 0.080. TCR sequencing covered pretreatment tumor samples and matched, serially collected peripheral blood taken before and after atezolizumab treatment. Twenty-nine patients had pretreatment blood TCR-seq, some 25 had at least one posttreatment blood collection, and some 25 had tumor TCR-seq.

Comments on this clone: The target of this receptor is not known. The input lacks base qualities; no much larger clone sits a single base away.

The time point label here, explained by the study, means: pretreatment peripheral blood. A cohort of some 29 patients with locally advanced or metastatic urothelial carcinoma, treated at Memorial Sloan Kettering on a trial protocol, was included. Peripheral blood mononuclear cells were collected pretreatment and during treatment, with between 1 and 8 total time points obtained per patient. The Qiagen DNeasy Blood extraction kit was used to purify genomic DNA from total PBMCs and tumor samples. PBMCs were collected pretreatment and during treatment and were isolated and stored as previously described. Here is what the overall study found, with its caveats: Because the sample size was small (n of about 30) and many exploratory analyses were performed, the results are intended to be hypothesis-generating. Improved progression-free and overall survival was found to be associated with pretreatment peripheral blood TCR clonality below the median. Patients with durable benefit showed greater expansion of tumor-associated TCR clones in peripheral blood 3 weeks after starting treatment (n ≈ 22, p = 0.022).

To estimate absolute template abundance from read counts, synthetic TCR analog templates were spiked into each PCR. The immunoSEQ assay was used to amplify TCRbeta CDR3 regions from genomic DNA with bias-controlled V and J gene primers. Sequencing of rearranged TCRbeta segments was done at approximately 20X coverage. For the original study's pipeline: Clustering was used to correct sequencing errors, and CDR3s were annotated against IMGT to assign V, D and J genes. Out-of-frame and stop-codon sequences were excluded, and only productive TCRbeta rearrangements were used in downstream analyses. To compute clonality, Shannon entropy was normalized by the log of the number of unique productive sequences and then subtracted from one. Fisher's exact test with Benjamini-Hochberg correction, using a cutoff of adjusted p below 0.01, was how clones that differed between time points or between blood and tumor were identified. TCRdb mirrors the immuneACCESS table, restricted to in-frame sequences. Some clones are absent from its copies; in checked studies, under half trace to an unresolved V gene, and the reason for the others is unknown. The DNA was the basis for D and trimming; V, J and clone size are from that table. The sample table contains roughly 63,000 clones; only one count was recorded for roughly 79% of them. The top ten clones comprise under 7.5% of the sample.

CDR1 and CDR2, looked up from the germline V gene, are SGHTA and FQGTGA. Taken from cysteine to phenylalanine, the CDR3 has 16 residues. This entry keeps only the CDR3 DNA: 48 bases, framed from base 1. Trimming leaves V shorter by 5 bases and J shorter by 1 base, with the junction holding 6 bases beyond the gene matches. The source material was PBMCs, sampled around atezolizumab (anti-PD-L1) treatment. This receptor was identified in an older man with urothelial cancer. Rearrangement joined TRBV7-3 to TRBJ2-2; 8 bases in the middle match TRBD2. The DNA sequence is as follows: TGTGCCAGCAGCCCCGCGAGCGGGAGGAACACCGGGGAGCTGTTTTTT. Protein translation: CASSPASGRNTGELFF.